The sequence of this T cell receptor (beta chain) was determined in a study of response to subunit inactivated influenza vaccine. General study results and limits: Each seasonal flu vaccination may recruit only limited new T cells, authors suggested.

This clonotype was found many times. What it binds is unknown. TCRdb reprocessed the RT-PCR reads via MiXCR and lists one record per CDR3 protein. Of approximately 500,000 distinct CDR3 sequences in the sample, over 10% were seen once. The CDR3 covers 13 residues. V lost 4 bases, J lost 5 bases, and 11 bases lay in between. The input for sequencing was PBMCs from blood, taken roughly 48 days after vaccination. The receptor's source is a man aged 45 to 65 who received an inactivated influenza vaccine. The V gene is TRBV12-3 or TRBV12-4, the J gene TRBJ2-5; no clear D gene. As DNA, the CDR3 is TGTGCCAGCAGTTCCTTCGAAGCGGAGACCCAGTACTTC. Amino acid sequence: CASSSFEAETQYF.